This is a list of T cell receptor beta chains from one sample in a study of T cell repertoires in cytomegalovirus infection. TCRdb reanalysed the reads using MiXCR and keeps one entry per CDR3 protein. The sample yields under 450,000 distinct CDR3 sequences, about 34% seen once. These receptors' antigens are unknown. The material was cultured PBMCs, obtained from culture after CMV antigen stimulation. Source of these receptors: a human donor in good health (CMV status not recorded). Some clones in this sample may be carry-over from other donors' samples. Both conserved end residues are part of each CDR3. The D gene is left open where the match is weak. Where a row states a size, it is once, few, many or the class of an expanded clone; other rows omit it.

>TRBV6-2/TRBV6-3|17|NA|TRBJ1-5|NA
TGTGCCAGCAGTTACTCGAAGGCCAGGGGATCGAGTCAGCCCCAGCATTTT
CASSYSKARGSSQPQHF
>TRBV3-1|12|NA|TRBJ2-7|NA
TGTGCCAGCAGCCAAGACGAAGACGAGCAGTACTTC
CASSQDEDEQYF
>TRBV28|16|TRBD2|TRBJ2-1|few
TGTGCCAGCAGTCCCTCGGGCGGGAGGGTTTACAATGAGCAGTTCTTC
CASSPSGGRVYNEQFF
>TRBV27|14|NA|TRBJ1-1|NA
TGTGCCAGCAGTTTATCGCGGGGATCCACTGAAGCTTTCTTT
CASSLSRGSTEAFF
>TRBV12-3/TRBV12-4|14|NA|TRBJ2-3|medium-sized
TGTGCCAGCAGTTTACAGGGGCCTTCGGATACGCAGTATTTT
CASSLQGPSDTQYF
>TRBV12-3/TRBV12-4|14|NA|TRBJ1-2|NA
TGTGCCAGCAGTTGGGGAGGGGAAAACTATGGCTACACCTTC
CASSWGGENYGYTF
>TRBV20-1|12|TRBD2|TRBJ2-7|NA
TGCAGTGCCCGACACGGGAGGGCCGAGCAGTACTTC
CSARHGRAEQYF
>TRBV7-2|13|NA|TRBJ1-2|NA
TGTGCCAGCAGCTTTGGGCCTTTAAAGGGCTACACCTTC
CASSFGPLKGYTF
>TRBV7-2|15|NA|TRBJ2-2|NA
TGTGCCAGCAGCTTAGACGGGAGAGGGACCGGGGAGCTGTTTTTT
CASSLDGRGTGELFF
>TRBV29-1|14|TRBD2|TRBJ2-3|NA
TGCAGCGTGAGTCTGCGGGAGCGTGCAGATACGCAGTATTTT
CSVSLRERADTQYF
>TRBV27|13|NA|TRBJ2-1|NA
TGTGCCAGCAAAAGGGGGGGTTACAATGAGCAGTTCTTC
CASKRGGYNEQFF
>TRBV9|15|TRBD2|TRBJ2-2|few
TGTGCCAGCAGCGTAGGTGCGGGAGTAAGCCGGGAGCTGTTTTTT
CASSVGAGVSRELFF
>TRBV27|14|NA|TRBJ1-2|NA
TGTGCCAGCAGTTTAAACGACACCCCGGGGAGCTACACCTTC
CASSLNDTPGSYTF
>TRBV4-2|15|TRBD1|TRBJ1-5|NA
TGTGCCAGCAGCCAGGACAGGGGGTCTAGTCAGCCCCAGCATTTT
CASSQDRGSSQPQHF
>TRBV12-3/TRBV12-4|13|NA|TRBJ1-3|NA
TGTGCCAGCAGCCGCCTTGTAGGAAACACCATATATTTT
CASSRLVGNTIYF
>TRBV2|16|NA|TRBJ2-1|NA
TGTGCCAGCAGTGGCTTCGGGAGCCTTTCCTACAATGAGCAGTTCTTC
CASSGFGSLSYNEQFF
>TRBV9|18|NA|TRBJ2-1|NA
TGTGCCAGCAGCGTAGCACTGGGGAGAGGTAGCGGCGACAATGAGCAGTTCTTC
CASSVALGRGSGDNEQFF
>TRBV7-2|16|NA|TRBJ2-5|NA
TGTGCCAGCAGCTTAACCCCACCTTCCGGCCAAGAGACCCAGTACTTC
CASSLTPPSGQETQYF
>TRBV10-1|18|TRBD2|TRBJ2-3|few
TGCGCCAGCAGTGAGGAGCTAGCGGGAGGGGTAGCGACAGATACGCAGTATTTT
CASSEELAGGVATDTQYF
>TRBV12-3/TRBV12-4|15|NA|TRBJ1-1|NA
TGTGCCAGCCAAACAGGGTTCTTCATGAACACTGAAGCTTTCTTT
CASQTGFFMNTEAFF
>TRBV24-1|15|NA|TRBJ1-1|NA
TGTGCCACCAGTGATCCTACCCGGGGGAACACTGAAGCTTTCTTT
CATSDPTRGNTEAFF
>TRBV4-1|17|NA|TRBJ1-1|NA
TGCGCCAGCAGCCAAGTATATGCGGGACCAATGAACACTGAAGCTTTCTTT
CASSQVYAGPMNTEAFF
>TRBV12-3/TRBV12-4|15|NA|TRBJ2-3|NA
TGTGCCAGCAGGGTGACGCACCAATTCACAGATACGCAGTATTTT
CASRVTHQFTDTQYF
>TRBV29-1|13|NA|TRBJ1-1|few
TGCAGCGTTGACAACCCTCAAGGAGCTGAAGCTTTCTTT
CSVDNPQGAEAFF
>TRBV19|15|NA|TRBJ1-1|NA
TGTGCCACCCAGGGTTCGGGGGGGATGAACACTGAAGCTTTCTTT
CATQGSGGMNTEAFF
>TRBV19|14|TRBD1|TRBJ2-1|once
TGTGCCAGCAAAGGACAGGGGTCCTACAATGAGCAGTTCTTC
CASKGQGSYNEQFF
>TRBV12-5|13|NA|TRBJ1-2|few
TGTGCTAGTGGTTTGGCAGGGATCTATGGCTACACCTTC
CASGLAGIYGYTF